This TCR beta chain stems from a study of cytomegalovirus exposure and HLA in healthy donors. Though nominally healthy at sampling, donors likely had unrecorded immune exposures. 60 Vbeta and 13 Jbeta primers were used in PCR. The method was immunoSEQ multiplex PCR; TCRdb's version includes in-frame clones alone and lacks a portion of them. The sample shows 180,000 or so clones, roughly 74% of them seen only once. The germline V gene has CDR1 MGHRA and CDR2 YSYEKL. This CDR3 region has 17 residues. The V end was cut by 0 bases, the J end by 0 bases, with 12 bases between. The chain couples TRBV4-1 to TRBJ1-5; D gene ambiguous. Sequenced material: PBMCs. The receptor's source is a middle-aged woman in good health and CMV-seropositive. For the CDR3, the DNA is TGCGCCAGCAGCCAAGATCAAGGAGGGTATAGCAATCAGCCCCAGCATTTT. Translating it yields CASSQDQGGYSNQPQHF.